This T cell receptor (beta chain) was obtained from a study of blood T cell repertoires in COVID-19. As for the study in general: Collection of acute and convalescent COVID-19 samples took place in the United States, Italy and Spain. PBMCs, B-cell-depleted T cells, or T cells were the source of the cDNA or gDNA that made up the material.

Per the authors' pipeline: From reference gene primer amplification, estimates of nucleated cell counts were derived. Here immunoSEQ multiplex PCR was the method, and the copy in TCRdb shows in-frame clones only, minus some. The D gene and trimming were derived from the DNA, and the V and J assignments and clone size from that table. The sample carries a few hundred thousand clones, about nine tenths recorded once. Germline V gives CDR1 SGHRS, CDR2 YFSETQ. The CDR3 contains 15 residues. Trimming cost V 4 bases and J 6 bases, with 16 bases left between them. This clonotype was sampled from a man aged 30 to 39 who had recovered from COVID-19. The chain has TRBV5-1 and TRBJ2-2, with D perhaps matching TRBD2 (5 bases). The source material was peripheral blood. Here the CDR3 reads CASSRTGRRAGELFF. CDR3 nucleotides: TGCGCCAGCAGCAGGACCGGAAGGCGGGCCGGGGAGCTGTTTTTT.